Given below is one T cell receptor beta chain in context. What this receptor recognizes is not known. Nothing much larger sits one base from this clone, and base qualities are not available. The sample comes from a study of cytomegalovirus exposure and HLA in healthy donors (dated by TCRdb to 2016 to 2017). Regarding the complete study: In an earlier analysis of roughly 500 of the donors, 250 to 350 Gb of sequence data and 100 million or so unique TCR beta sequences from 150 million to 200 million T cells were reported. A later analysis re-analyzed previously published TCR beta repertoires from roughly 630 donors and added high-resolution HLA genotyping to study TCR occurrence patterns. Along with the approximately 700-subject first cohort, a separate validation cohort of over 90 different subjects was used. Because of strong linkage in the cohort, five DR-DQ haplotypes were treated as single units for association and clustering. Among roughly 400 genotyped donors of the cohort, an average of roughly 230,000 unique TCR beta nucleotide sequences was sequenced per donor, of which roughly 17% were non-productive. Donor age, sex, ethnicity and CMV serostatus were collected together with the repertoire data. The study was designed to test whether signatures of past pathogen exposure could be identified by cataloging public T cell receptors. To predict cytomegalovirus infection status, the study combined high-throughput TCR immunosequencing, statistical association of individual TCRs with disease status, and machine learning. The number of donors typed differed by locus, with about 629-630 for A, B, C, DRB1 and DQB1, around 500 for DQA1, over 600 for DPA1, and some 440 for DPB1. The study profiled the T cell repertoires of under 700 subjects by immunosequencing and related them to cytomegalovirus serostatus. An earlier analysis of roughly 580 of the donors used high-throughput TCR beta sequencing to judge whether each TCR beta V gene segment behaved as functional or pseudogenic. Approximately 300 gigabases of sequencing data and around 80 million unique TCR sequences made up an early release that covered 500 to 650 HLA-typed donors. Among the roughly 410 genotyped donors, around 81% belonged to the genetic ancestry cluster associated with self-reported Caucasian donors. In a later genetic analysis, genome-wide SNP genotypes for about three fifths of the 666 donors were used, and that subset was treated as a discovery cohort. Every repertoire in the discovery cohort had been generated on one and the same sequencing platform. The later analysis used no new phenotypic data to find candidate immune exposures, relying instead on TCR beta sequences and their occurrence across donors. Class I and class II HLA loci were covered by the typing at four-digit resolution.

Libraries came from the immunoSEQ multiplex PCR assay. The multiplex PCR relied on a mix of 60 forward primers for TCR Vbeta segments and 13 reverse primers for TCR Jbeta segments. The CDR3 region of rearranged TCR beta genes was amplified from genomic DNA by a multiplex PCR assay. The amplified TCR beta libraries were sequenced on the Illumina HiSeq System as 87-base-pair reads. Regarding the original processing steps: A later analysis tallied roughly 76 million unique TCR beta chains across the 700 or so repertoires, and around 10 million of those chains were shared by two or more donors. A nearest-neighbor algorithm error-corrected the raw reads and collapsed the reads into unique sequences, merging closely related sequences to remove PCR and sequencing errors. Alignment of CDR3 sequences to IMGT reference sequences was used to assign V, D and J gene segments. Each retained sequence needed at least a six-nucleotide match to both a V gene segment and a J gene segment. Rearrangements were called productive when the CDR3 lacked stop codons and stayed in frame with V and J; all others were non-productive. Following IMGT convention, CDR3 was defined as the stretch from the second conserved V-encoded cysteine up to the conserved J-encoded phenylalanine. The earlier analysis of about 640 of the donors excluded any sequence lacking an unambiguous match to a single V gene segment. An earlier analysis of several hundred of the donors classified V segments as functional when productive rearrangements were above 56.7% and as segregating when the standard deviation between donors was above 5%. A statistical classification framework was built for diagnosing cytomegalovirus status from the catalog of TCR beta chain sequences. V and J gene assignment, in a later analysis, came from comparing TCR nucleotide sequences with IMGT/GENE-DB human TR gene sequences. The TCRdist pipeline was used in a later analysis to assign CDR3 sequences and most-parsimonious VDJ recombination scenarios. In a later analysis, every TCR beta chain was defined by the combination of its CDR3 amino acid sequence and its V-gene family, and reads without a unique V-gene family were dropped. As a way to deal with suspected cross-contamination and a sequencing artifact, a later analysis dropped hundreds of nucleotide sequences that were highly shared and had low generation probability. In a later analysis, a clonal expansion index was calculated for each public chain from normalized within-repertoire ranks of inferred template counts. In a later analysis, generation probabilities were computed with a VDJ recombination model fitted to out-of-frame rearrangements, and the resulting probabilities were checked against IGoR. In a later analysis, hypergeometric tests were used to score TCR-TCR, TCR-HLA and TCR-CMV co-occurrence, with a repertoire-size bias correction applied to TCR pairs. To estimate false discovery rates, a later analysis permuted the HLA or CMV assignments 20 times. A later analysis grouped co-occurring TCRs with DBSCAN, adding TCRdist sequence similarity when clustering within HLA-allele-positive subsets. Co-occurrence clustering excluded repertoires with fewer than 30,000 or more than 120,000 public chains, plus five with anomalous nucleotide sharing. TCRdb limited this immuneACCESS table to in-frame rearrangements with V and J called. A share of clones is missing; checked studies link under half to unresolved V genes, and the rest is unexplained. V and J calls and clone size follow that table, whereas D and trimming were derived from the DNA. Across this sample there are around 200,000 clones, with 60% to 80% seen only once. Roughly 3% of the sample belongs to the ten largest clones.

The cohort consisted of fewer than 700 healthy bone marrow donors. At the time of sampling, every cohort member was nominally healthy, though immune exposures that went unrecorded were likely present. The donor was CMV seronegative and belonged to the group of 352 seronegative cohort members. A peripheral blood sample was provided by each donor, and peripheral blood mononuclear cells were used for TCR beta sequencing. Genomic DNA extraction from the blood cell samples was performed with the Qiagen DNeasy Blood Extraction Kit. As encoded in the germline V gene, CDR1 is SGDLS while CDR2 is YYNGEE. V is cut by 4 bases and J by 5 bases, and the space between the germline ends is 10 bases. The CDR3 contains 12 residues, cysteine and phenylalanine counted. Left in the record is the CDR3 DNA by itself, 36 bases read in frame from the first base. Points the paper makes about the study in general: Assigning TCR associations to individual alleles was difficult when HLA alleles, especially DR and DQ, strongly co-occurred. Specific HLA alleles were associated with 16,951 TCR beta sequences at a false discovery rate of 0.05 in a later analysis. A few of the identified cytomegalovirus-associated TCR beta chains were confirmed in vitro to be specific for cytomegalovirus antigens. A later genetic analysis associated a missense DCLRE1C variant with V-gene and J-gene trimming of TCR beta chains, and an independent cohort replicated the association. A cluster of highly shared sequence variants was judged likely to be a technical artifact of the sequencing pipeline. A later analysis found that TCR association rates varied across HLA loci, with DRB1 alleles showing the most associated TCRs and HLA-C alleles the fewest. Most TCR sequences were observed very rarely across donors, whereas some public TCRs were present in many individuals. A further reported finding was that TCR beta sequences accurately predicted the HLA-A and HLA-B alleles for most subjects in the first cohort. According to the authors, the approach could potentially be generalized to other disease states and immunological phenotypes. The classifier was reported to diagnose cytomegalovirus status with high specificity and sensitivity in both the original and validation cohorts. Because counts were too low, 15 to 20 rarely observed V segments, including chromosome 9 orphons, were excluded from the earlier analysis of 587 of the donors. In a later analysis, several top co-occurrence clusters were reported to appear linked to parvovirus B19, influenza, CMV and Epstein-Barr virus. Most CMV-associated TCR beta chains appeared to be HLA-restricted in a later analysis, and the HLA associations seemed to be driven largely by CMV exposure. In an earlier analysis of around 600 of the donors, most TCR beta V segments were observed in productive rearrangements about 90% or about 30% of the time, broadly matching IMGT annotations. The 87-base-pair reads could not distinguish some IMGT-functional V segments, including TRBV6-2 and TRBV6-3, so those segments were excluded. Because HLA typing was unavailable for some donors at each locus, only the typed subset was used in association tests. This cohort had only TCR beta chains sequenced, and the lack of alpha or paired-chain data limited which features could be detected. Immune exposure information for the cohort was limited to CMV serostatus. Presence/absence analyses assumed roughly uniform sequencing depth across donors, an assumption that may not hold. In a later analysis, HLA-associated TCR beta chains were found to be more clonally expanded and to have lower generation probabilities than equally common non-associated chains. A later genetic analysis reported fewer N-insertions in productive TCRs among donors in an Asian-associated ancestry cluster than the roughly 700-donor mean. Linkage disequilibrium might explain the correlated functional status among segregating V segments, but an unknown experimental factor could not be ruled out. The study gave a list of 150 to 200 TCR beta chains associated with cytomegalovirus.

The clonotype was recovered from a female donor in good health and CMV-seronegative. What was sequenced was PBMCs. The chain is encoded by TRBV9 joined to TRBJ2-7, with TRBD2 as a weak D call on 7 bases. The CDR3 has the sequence CASSQGRDEQYF. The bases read TGTGCCAGCAGCCAGGGGAGGGACGAGCAGTACTTC.